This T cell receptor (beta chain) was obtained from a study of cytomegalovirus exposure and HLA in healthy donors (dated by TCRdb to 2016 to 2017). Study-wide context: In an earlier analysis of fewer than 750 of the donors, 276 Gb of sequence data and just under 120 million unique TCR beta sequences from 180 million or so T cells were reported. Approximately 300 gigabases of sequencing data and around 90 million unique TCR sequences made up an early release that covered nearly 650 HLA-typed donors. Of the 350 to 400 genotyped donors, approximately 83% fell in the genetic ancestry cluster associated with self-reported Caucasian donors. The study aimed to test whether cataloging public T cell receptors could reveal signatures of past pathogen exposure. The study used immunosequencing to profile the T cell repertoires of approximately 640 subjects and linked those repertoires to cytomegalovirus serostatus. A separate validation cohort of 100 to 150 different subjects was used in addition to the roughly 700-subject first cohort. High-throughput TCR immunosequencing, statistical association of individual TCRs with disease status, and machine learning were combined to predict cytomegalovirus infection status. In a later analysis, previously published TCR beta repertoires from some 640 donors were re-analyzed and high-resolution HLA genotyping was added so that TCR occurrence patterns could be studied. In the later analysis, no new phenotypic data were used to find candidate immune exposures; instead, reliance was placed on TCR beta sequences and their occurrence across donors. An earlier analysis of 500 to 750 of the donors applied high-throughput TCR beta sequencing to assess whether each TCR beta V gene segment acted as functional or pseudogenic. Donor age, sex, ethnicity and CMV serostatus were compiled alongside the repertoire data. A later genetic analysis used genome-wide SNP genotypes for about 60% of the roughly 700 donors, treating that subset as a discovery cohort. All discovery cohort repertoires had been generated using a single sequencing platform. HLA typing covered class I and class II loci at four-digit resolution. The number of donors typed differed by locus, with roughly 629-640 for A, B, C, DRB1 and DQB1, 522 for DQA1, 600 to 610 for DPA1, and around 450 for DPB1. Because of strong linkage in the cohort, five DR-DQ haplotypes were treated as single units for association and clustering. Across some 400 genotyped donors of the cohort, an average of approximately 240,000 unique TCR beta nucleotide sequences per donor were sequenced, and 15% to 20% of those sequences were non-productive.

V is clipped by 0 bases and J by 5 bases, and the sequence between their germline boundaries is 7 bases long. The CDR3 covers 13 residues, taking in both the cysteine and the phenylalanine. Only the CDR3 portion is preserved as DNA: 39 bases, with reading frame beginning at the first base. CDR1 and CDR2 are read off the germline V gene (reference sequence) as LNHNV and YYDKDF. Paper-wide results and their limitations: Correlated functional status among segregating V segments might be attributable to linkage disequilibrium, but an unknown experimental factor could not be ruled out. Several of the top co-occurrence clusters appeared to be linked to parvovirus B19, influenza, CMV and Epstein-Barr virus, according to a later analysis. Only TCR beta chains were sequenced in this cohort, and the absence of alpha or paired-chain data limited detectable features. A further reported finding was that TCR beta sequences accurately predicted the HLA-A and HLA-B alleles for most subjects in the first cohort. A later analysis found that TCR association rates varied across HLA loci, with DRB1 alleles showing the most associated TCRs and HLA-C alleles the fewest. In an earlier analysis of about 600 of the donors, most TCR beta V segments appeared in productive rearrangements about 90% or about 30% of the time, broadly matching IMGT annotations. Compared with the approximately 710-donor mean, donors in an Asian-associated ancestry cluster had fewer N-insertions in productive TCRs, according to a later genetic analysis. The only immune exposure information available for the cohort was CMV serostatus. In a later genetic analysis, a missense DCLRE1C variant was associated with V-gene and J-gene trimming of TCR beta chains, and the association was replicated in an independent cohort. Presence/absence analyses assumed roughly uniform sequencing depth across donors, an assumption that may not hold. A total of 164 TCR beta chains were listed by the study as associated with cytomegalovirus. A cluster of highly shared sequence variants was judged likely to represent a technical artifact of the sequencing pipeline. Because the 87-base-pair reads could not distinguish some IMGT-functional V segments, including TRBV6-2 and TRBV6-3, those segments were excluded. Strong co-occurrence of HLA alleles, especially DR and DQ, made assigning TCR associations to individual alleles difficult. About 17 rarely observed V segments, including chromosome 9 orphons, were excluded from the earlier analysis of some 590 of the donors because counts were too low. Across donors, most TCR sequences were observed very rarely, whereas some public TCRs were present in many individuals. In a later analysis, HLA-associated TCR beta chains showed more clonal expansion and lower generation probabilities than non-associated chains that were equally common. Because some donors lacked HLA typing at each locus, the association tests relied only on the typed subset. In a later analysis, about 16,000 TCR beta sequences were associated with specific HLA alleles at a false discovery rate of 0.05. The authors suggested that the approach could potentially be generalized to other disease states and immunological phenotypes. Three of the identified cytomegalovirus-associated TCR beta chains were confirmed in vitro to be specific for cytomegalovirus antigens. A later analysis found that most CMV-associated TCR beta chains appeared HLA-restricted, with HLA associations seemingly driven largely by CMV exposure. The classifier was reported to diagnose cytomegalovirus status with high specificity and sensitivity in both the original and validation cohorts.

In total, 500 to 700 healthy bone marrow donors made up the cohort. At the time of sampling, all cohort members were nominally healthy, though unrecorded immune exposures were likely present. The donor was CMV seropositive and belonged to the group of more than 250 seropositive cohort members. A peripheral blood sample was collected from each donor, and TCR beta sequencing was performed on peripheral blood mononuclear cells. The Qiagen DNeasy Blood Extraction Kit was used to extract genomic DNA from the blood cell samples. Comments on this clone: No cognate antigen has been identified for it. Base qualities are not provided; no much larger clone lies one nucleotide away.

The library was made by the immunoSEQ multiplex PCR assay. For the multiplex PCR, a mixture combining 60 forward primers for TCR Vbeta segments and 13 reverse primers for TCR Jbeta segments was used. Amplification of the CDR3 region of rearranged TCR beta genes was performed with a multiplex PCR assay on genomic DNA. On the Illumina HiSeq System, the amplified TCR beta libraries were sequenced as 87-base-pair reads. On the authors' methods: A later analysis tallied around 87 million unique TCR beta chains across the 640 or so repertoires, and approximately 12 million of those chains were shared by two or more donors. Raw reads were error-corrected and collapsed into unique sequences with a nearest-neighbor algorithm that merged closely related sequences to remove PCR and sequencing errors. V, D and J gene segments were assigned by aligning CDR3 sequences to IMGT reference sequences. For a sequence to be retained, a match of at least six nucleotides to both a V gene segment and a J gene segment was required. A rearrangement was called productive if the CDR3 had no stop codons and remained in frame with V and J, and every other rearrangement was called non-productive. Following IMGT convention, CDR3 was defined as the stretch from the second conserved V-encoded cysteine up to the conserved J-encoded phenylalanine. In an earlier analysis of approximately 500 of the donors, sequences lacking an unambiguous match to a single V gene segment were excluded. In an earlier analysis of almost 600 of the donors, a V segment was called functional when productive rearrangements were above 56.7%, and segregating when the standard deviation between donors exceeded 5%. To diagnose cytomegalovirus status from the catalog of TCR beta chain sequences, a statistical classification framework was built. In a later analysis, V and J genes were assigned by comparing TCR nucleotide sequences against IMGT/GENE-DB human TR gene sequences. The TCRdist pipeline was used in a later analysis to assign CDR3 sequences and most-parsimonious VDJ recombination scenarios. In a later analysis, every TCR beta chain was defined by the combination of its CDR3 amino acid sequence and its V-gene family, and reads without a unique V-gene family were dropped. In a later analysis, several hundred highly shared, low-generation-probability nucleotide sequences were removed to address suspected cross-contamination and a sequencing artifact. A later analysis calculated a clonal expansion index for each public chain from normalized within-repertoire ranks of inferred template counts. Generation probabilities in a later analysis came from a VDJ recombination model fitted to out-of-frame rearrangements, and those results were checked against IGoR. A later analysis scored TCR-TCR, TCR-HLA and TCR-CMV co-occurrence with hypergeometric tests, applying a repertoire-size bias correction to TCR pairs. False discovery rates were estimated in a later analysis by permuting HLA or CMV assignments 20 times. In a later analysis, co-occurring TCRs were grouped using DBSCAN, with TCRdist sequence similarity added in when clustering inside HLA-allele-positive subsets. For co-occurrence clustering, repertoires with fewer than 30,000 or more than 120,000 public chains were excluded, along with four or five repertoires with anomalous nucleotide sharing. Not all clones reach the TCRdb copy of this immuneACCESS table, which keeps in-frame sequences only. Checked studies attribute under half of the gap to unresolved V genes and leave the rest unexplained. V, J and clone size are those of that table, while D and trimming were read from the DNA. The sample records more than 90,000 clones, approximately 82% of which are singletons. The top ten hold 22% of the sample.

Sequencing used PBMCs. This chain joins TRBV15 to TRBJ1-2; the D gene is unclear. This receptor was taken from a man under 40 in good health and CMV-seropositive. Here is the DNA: TGTGCCACCAGCAGAGAGGCCTTTTATGGCTACACCTTC. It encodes CATSREAFYGYTF.